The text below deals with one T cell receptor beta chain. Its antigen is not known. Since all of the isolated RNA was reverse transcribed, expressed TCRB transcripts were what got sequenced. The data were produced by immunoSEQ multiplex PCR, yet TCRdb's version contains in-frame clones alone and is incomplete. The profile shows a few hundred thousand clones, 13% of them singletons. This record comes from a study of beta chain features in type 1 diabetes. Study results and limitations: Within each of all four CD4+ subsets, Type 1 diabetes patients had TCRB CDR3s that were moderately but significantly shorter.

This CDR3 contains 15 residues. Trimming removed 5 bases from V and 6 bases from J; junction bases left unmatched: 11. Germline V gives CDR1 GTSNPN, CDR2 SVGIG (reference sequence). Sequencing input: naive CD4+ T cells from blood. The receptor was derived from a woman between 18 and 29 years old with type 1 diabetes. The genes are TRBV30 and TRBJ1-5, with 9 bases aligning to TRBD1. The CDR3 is CAWGPGTGISQPQHF. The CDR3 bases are TGTGCCTGGGGCCCGGGGACAGGGATAAGTCAGCCCCAGCATTTT. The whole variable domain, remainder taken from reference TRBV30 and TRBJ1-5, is SQTIHQWPATLVQPVGSPLSLECTVEGTSNPNLYWYRQAAGRGLQLLFYSVGIGQISSEVPQNLSASRPQDRQFILSSKKLLLSDSGFYLCAWGPGTGISQPQHFGDGTRLSIL.